These T cell receptor beta chains were read from a single sample in a study of cytomegalovirus exposure and HLA in healthy donors. Clones were read by immunoSEQ multiplex PCR, and TCRdb kept only the in-frame ones, dropping some. The sample lists around 140,000 clones, roughly 80% occurring once. The sample consisted of PBMCs. The source is a female donor in good health and CMV-seronegative. Each CDR3 is given without its conserved first and last residue. The order of the fields is V gene, J gene, CDR3 protein.

>TRBV6-6|TRBJ2-7
ASSPPGITYEQY
>TRBV28|TRBJ1-5
ASSFTTSLYRPQH
>TRBV27|TRBJ2-7
ASSLFRVSSYEQY
>TRBV6-6|TRBJ2-1
ASSKGTSEYNEQF
>TRBV6-1|TRBJ1-2
ASSEEINYGYT
>TRBV20-1|TRBJ1-1
SAGGGTGAF
>TRBV7-2|TRBJ2-2
ASSLLGRAKTGELF
>TRBV28|TRBJ2-7
ASSSPQPGLAGTYEQY
>TRBV13|TRBJ1-5
ASSLSGTNQPQH
>TRBV4-1|TRBJ2-1
ASSQDMLTNGQF
>TRBV5-6|TRBJ1-1
ASSLWGHTEAF
>TRBV12-5|TRBJ1-3
ASGPPPDRAGNTIY
>TRBV11-3|TRBJ2-7
ASSSGQGLSEQY
>TRBV19|TRBJ1-5
ASSIDRQGAGNQPQH
>TRBV30|TRBJ1-5
AWGTGSNQPQH
>TRBV10-2|TRBJ2-7
ASNTRAGRPEQY
>TRBV30|TRBJ1-1
AWSDPTDRTKGFGLVGF
>TRBV4-1|TRBJ2-1
ASSQSSGRMYNEQF
>TRBV27|TRBJ1-1
ASRQNTEAF
>TRBV19|TRBJ1-2
ASSPHRTGIREGYT
>TRBV27|TRBJ1-2
ASSLKGFRGYT
>TRBV28|TRBJ1-4
ASSFSSTNEKLF
>TRBV6-5|TRBJ2-7
ASSYTYEQY
>TRBV10-3|TRBJ2-7
AISENSYEQY
>TRBV10-3|TRBJ2-5
AIRAAGGQEGQY
>TRBV5-1|TRBJ2-7
ASSLGGGGYEQY
>TRBV18|TRBJ2-1
ASSPPSQVTYNEQF
>TRBV28|TRBJ2-5
ASSLQGPQETQY
>TRBV5-1|TRBJ2-2
ASTLGPTGTGGTGELF
>TRBV4-2|TRBJ1-3
ASSPGGLRGNTIY
>TRBV29-1|TRBJ2-7
SVHYGQRLGEQY
>TRBV6-1|TRBJ2-5
ASRMGLAGQETQY
>TRBV28|TRBJ2-3
ASARTGGPDTQY
>TRBV5-4|TRBJ1-4
ASSFGTGNEKLF
>TRBV9|TRBJ2-1
ASSVDEGDEQF
>TRBV27|TRBJ1-6
ASSFGQRVNSPLH
>TRBV19|TRBJ2-3
ASASGGTDTQY
>TRBV6-1|TRBJ1-1
ASSGDRVKAF
>TRBV13|TRBJ2-7
ASSFTETYEQY
>TRBV5-1|TRBJ2-3
ASSLADRGPFGDTQY
>TRBV6-5|TRBJ2-1
ASLRLAGEDNEQF
>TRBV9|TRBJ1-1
ASSVASGEAF
>TRBV6-4|TRBJ2-3
ASSDSSGGADTQY
>TRBV19|TRBJ2-7
ASSIDTGGEQY
>TRBV19|TRBJ2-3
ASLEQGALPSTDTQY
>TRBV4-1|TRBJ2-5
ASSQDDRAETQY
>TRBV5-1|TRBJ2-3
ASRTGDATTDTQY
>TRBV28|TRBJ1-2
ASSPHRDRGRRYGYT
>TRBV7-9|TRBJ2-1
ASSLRGLAGGVEQF
>TRBV5-1|TRBJ2-7
ASSGVGASQNEQY
>TRBV11-2|-
ASSFTSGSSYEQY
>TRBV30|TRBJ1-4
AWRMTGTNEKLF
>TRBV28|TRBJ1-5
ASSLPTGGLIEQPQH
>TRBV30|-
AWIRSGRYYEQY
>TRBV6-1|TRBJ1-5
ASRDTSNQPQH
>TRBV30|TRBJ2-7
AWSKFVGHYEQY
>TRBV5-1|TRBJ1-1
ASSLGTGGAGEAF
>TRBV6-5|TRBJ1-1
AAGFTEAF
>TRBV6-5|TRBJ1-1
ASSLGGMNTEAF